Presented here are 13 T cell receptor beta chains from one specimen sequenced in a study of blood T cell repertoires in COVID-19. The data were produced by immunoSEQ multiplex PCR, yet TCRdb's version contains in-frame clones alone and is incomplete. In the table there are over 150,000 clones, approximately 84% of which are singletons. Sequenced input: peripheral blood. The receptor set was obtained from a human donor with acute or convalescent COVID-19. The donor label of this sample is uncertain.

V and J are TRBV4-3 and TRBJ1-1; weak D call: TRBD1 (5 bases). V was trimmed by 2 bases and J by 10 bases, leaving 20 bases between them. The CDR3 runs to 15 residues. The germline V gene encodes CDR1 LGHNA and CDR2 YSLEER. CDR3: CASSQSPGLLTAAFF. CDR3 nucleotide sequence: TGCGCCAGCAGCCAATCTCCGGGACTCCTAACGGCAGCTTTCTTT.

This chain uses TRBV28 with TRBJ1-6, with 10 bases aligning to TRBD1. J gave up 9 bases and V 5 bases, and 4 bases lay outside the gene matches. The CDR3 has 14 amino acids. Germline V gives CDR1 MDHEN, CDR2 SYDVKM. CDR3 DNA sequence: TGTGCCAGCAGTCCGGGGACAGGGGTTTCACCCCTCCACTTT. Its protein product is CASSPGTGVSPLHF. The complete variable domain, with remaining parts taken from reference TRBV28 and TRBJ1-6, reads DVKVTQSSRYLVKRTGEKVFLECVQDMDHENMFWYRQDPGLGLRLIYFSYDVKMKEKGDIPEGYSVSREKKERFSLILESASTNQTSMYLCASSPGTGVSPLHFGNGTRLTVT.

This clone was found a few times. The chain is built from TRBV27 and TRBJ1-6; no reliable D call. Between the trimmed V and J ends, which lost 2 bases and 6 bases, there was a span of 5 bases. This CDR3 has 13 residues. Germline-derived CDR1 and CDR2 are MNHEY and SMNVEV (reference sequence). In DNA, the CDR3 is TGTGCCAGCAGTTTAGAGGGTAATTCACCCCTCCACTTT. Amino acid sequence: CASSLEGNSPLHF.

The V gene is TRBV18, the J gene TRBJ2-3, with TRBD2 matching 11 bases. Germline V CDR1 and CDR2: KGHSH, LQKENI. The CDR3 is made up of 15 amino acids. V was clipped by 8 bases and J by 7 bases; unmatched bases: 11. This CDR3 is CASKPSGRPLYTQYF. The CDR3 coding sequence is TGTGCCAGCAAACCTAGCGGGAGGCCCCTTTATACGCAGTATTTT.

This clone was seen a single time. The chain carries TRBV2 and TRBJ2-2; a weak D match, TRBD2 (5 bases). Germline assignment: CDR1 SNHLY and CDR2 FYNNEI. The CDR3 runs to 14 residues. The V end was cut by 7 bases, the J end by 3 bases, with 12 bases between. The CDR3 DNA reads as TGTGCCAGCAAGAGCGGTATCCACACCGGGGAGCTGTTTTTT. It translates to CASKSGIHTGELFF.

V gene TRBV5-1 combines with J gene TRBJ2-3; TRBD1 is a possible D gene (6 bases). Germline CDR1 SGHRS, CDR2 YFSETQ. The CDR3 runs to 14 residues. V was trimmed by 7 bases and J by 2 bases, leaving 14 bases between them. CDR3 sequence (DNA): TGCGCCAGCTCCACCGGGGACAACACAGATACGCAGTATTTT. Its protein product is CASSTGDNTDTQYF.

The chain uses TRBV27 and TRBJ2-3; D is possibly TRBD1 (5 bases). Trimming shortened V by 8 bases and J by 4 bases, and 10 bases separated the two germline ends. Germline assignment: CDR1 MNHEY and CDR2 SMNVEV (reference sequence). This CDR3 has 12 amino acids. CDR3 sequence reads: CASRAGPDTQYF. The CDR3 DNA follows: TGTGCCAGCCGGGCAGGGCCAGATACGCAGTATTTT.

This chain connects TRBV24-1 to TRBJ2-7; 7 nucleotides line up with TRBD2. CDR3 length: 14 residues. J lost 9 bases, V lost 4 bases, and 11 bases had no gene match. Germline assignment: CDR1 KGHDR and CDR2 SFDVKD. The CDR3 is CATSDSRAGVVQYF. The CDR3 DNA is TGTGCCACCAGTGACTCCAGGGCGGGGGTAGTGCAGTACTTC.

J is TRBJ2-7 and V is TRBV6-2 or TRBV6-3; a weak D match, TRBD1 (6 bases). This CDR3 is built from 14 residues. The V end lost 2 bases, the J end lost 4 bases, and 12 bases lay between the germline ends. Per germline, CDR1 MNHEY and CDR2 SVGEGT. The CDR3 reads CASSYRGQRYEQYF. In nucleotides, the CDR3 is TGTGCCAGCAGTTACCGGGGACAACGGTACGAGCAGTACTTC.

The chain recombines TRBV18 with TRBJ2-7, with 7 bases lining up with TRBD1. The V and J ends lost 4 bases and 3 bases, in that order; junction bases with no gene match: 6. The germline CDR1 and CDR2 sequences are KGHSH and LQKENI. This CDR3 contains 14 residues. The CDR3 sequence is CASSQGAGSYEQYF. The CDR3 DNA reads as TGTGCCAGCTCACAGGGGGCCGGAAGCTACGAGCAGTACTTC.

This chain uses TRBV3-1 (or the pseudogene TRBV3-2) with TRBJ1-1; 8 bases align to TRBD1. Germline trimming cut 3 bases from V and 6 bases from J; bases unmatched to any gene: 9. This CDR3 has 15 residues. Per germline, CDR1 LGHDT and CDR2 YNNKEL (reference sequence). The CDR3 sequence: CASSHSRTGRAEAFF. The CDR3 DNA reads as TGTGCCAGCAGCCACTCCAGGACAGGGAGGGCTGAAGCTTTCTTT.

The gene calls are TRBV9 and TRBJ2-1; D may be TRBD2 (6 bases). This CDR3 is 14 amino acids long. V shed 1 base and J shed 6 bases, with 11 bases lying between them. Germline V lookup: CDR1 SGDLS, CDR2 YYNGEE. The CDR3 region is CASSVLPGSNEQFF. CDR3 nucleotide sequence: TGTGCCAGCAGCGTACTTCCCGGGAGCAATGAGCAGTTCTTC.

Details on this clone: The same CDR3 also results from other DNA sequences found in this sample. This rearrangement joins TRBV25-1 to TRBJ1-1; TRBD1 matches at 9 bases. CDR1 MGHDK and CDR2 SYGVNS come from the germline V gene. The length of the CDR3 is 15 residues. The V segment lost 3 bases and the J segment 3 bases; nucleotides outside the gene matches: 5. The CDR3 spells CASSDPRQGDTEAFF. The CDR3 DNA sequence: TGTGCCAGCAGTGATCCGAGACAGGGGGACACTGAAGCTTTCTTT.